The following is a T cell receptor (beta chain) sequence with its context. Germline V lookup: CDR1 WNHNN, CDR2 SYGVQD (reference sequence). The J segment lost 5 bases and the V segment lost 0 bases, leaving 6 bases of the junction unmatched. The CDR3 spans 16 residues. The sample is drawn from a study of blood T cell repertoires in COVID-19. Turning to the study itself: The United States, Italy and Spain were the sources of the acute and convalescent COVID-19 samples. Sources were T cells, B-cell-depleted T cells, or PBMCs; the material itself was cDNA or gDNA.

Under the authors' procedure: Estimated nucleated cell counts came from reference gene primer amplification. TCRdb's copy holds only in-frame clones and misses some; the assay was immunoSEQ multiplex PCR. The V and J calls and clone size come from that table; D and trimming were worked out from the DNA. The sample consists of 70,000 to 85,000 clones, more than 75% of them appearing once. The origin of this receptor is a man aged 60 to 69 with acute or convalescent COVID-19. The sequenced material came from peripheral blood. The chain links TRBV10-1 to TRBJ2-3, with 9 bases identical to TRBD2. The CDR3 sequence is CASSESTSGRLDTQYF. CDR3 DNA sequence: TGCGCCAGCAGTGAGTCCACAAGCGGGAGGTTAGATACGCAGTATTTT.